These 7 T cell receptor beta chains were all obtained from the same sample, sequenced in a study of technical replicates of blood from a handful of donors. Clones were read by immunoSEQ multiplex PCR, and TCRdb kept only the in-frame ones, dropping some. Here the sample spans more than 10,000 clones, around 79% being singletons. Sample: PBMCs. The source is a human donor in good health.

This rearrangement joins TRBV6-5 to TRBJ2-7; TRBD1 aligns across 9 bases. Per the germline V gene, CDR1 is MNHEY and CDR2 is SVGAGI. This CDR3 spans 15 amino acids. Germline trimming cut 5 bases from V and 2 bases from J; bases unmatched to any gene: 7. The CDR3 sequence is CASSLDRGDTYEQYF. Written as DNA, the CDR3 is TGTGCCAGCAGTCTCGACAGGGGGGATACCTACGAGCAGTACTTC.

The chain is built from TRBV11-3 and TRBJ2-5; 7 nucleotides agree with TRBD2. The CDR3 is 15 amino acids. Trimming removed 5 bases from V and 1 base from J; junction bases left unmatched: 7. Germline lookup yields CDR1 SGHNT and CDR2 YENEEA. The CDR3 DNA reads TGTGCCAGCAGCCTAGGCGGGGGTCTCCAAGAGACCCAGTACTTC. This codes for CASSLGGGLQETQYF.

The sample holds a few counts of this clone. The V and J genes are TRBV30 and TRBJ1-5; D unresolved. The CDR3 runs to 14 residues. Germline CDR1 GTSNPN, CDR2 SVGIG (reference sequence). The germline V and J ends were trimmed by 0 bases and 4 bases, with 10 bases remaining between them. This chain's CDR3 is CAWSVGDGNQPQHF. CDR3 coding DNA: TGTGCCTGGAGTGTTGGAGATGGAAATCAGCCCCAGCATTTT. Variable domain in full (rest from reference TRBV30 and TRBJ1-5): SQTIHQWPATLVQPVGSPLSLECTVEGTSNPNLYWYRQAAGRGLQLLFYSVGIGQISSEVPQNLSASRPQDRQFILSSKKLLLSDSGFYLCAWSVGDGNQPQHFGDGTRLSIL.

The chain links TRBV7-9 to TRBJ2-2; 7 positions match TRBD1. The germline CDR1 and CDR2 sequences are SEHNR and FQNEAQ (reference sequence). The CDR3 runs 13 residues. The V gene end was trimmed by 5 bases and the J gene end by 5 bases; junction bases not matched to a gene: 2. CDR3 region: CASSEQGTGELFF. The CDR3 DNA sequence: TGTGCCAGCAGCGAACAGGGGACCGGGGAGCTGTTTTTT.

In this sample, this clone turned up once. The V gene is TRBV29-1, the J gene TRBJ1-1, with a possible D match to TRBD1 (6 bases). The CDR3 is 13 amino acids. CDR1 is SQVTM and CDR2 is ANQGSEA in the germline V gene. Trimming took 7 bases from V and 5 from J, leaving 17 bases between them. This CDR3 reads CSAGGGGWTEAFF. The CDR3 coding sequence is TGCAGCGCGGGAGGGGGGGGATGGACTGAAGCTTTCTTT.

Only one count was recorded for this clone. DNA for the CDR3: TGTGCCAGCAGTTACGGGGGGACTAGTGGTAGCCACGAGCAGTACTTC. It translates to CASSYGGTSGSHEQYF. The chain combines TRBV6-6 with TRBJ2-7; TRBD2 matches 8 bases. Unmatched junction bases numbered 11, after V lost 2 bases and J lost 5 bases. The CDR3 is 16 residues long. Germline CDR1 is MNHNY and CDR2 is SVGAGI (reference sequence).

The chain joins TRBV2 to TRBJ2-5, with a weak D call TRBD1 (5 bases). Trimming removed 3 bases from V and 4 bases from J, with 12 bases in between. The CDR3 covers 14 residues. In germline, CDR1 is SNHLY, CDR2 FYNNEI. The CDR3 DNA reads as TGTGCCAGCAGTGACAGGGTGAATGGAGAGACCCAGTACTTC. It is translated as CASSDRVNGETQYF.